The 4 T cell receptor beta chains presented below share a single source sample, sequenced in a study of pediatric ulcerative colitis. During colonoscopy, one to two rectal pinch biopsies were collected. The assay was immunoSEQ multiplex PCR, and TCRdb's table has in-frame clones only and misses some. This table has about 36,000 clones, 73% appearing once. Sequenced input: gut tissue. These receptors all stem from a boy aged 5 to 17 with moderate ulcerative colitis.

This chain uses TRBV7-2 with TRBJ1-6; weak D call: TRBD1 (6 bases). V was cut by 1 base and J by 7 bases, with 23 bases left in between. Looked up from germline, CDR1 is SGHTA and CDR2 is FQGNSA. This CDR3 region has 19 residues. The CDR3: CASSLVGRRGRTENSPLHF. Written as DNA, the CDR3 is TGTGCCAGCAGCTTAGTGGGTAGGCGGGGGCGGACAGAGAATTCACCCCTCCACTTT.

This clone was found once. This chain uses TRBV20-1 with TRBJ2-5, with a tentative D call TRBD1 (6 bases). V dropped 4 bases and J dropped 4 bases, with 7 bases sitting between them. There are 11 residues in the CDR3. The germline V gene encodes CDR1 DFQATT and CDR2 SNEGSKA (reference sequence). CDR3 region: CSATDRETQYF. CDR3 nucleotide sequence: TGCAGTGCTACGGACAGAGAGACCCAGTACTTC.

This clone was seen more than once but under ten times. The CDR3 DNA reads as TGTGCCAGCAGCTTCGGACAGGGGATAAGATCCTACGAGCAGTACTTC. This encodes CASSFGQGIRSYEQYF. V is TRBV11-2 and J is TRBJ2-7; 9 bases align to TRBD1. With V trimmed by 3 bases and J by 1 base, 7 bases remained unmatched. The CDR3 has 16 amino acids. Germline values: CDR1 SGHAT, CDR2 FQNNGV. The full variable domain, completed using reference TRBV11-2 and TRBJ2-7, is EAGVAQSPRYKIIEKRQSVAFWCNPISGHATLYWYQQILGQGPKLLIQFQNNGVVDDSQLPKDRFSAERLKGVDSTLKIQPAKLEDSAVYLCASSFGQGIRSYEQYFGPGTRLTVT.

This clone has just a few counts. The rearrangement joins TRBV14 to TRBJ2-1, with TRBD2 identical over 10 bases. The CDR3 length is 17 residues. Germline lookup yields CDR1 SGHDN and CDR2 FVKESK. Trimming removed 3 bases from V and 0 bases from J; junction bases left unmatched: 5. CDR3 loop: CASSHSLAGGSYNEQFF. In DNA, the CDR3 is TGTGCCAGCAGCCATTCCTTAGCGGGAGGCTCCTACAATGAGCAGTTCTTC.